The present entry profiles one TCR beta chain with its context. Its target is unknown. The data derive from a study of shared clonotypes between healthy human individuals. Study conclusions and caveats: Specimens sampled were limited to blood, with tissue repertoires likely differing. Measured sharing among donors was expected to vary with sequencing depth.

Germline V gene data show CDR1 as SSHAT and CDR2 as FNYEAQ (reference sequence). V gave up 4 bases and J gave up 2 bases; unmatched junction bases: 5. This CDR3 has 15 amino acids. The authors loaded roughly 180 ng DNA, 30,000 to 35,000 T cell genomes, into sorted-subset replicate PCRs. The protocol was immunoSEQ multiplex PCR, while the TCRdb copy is restricted to in-frame clones and leaves out a portion. The profile shows about 110,000 clones, around 65% of them singletons. The chain combines TRBV7-7 with TRBJ2-7; 10 bases fit TRBD2. This receptor was obtained from a woman aged 25-40 years in good health. The sample was memory CD8+ T cells sorted from blood. The subset denotes: CD45RO+ cells pooled with CCR7-negative TemRA cells. CDR3 protein: CASSSGLAEPYEQYF. The CDR3 coding sequence is TGTGCCAGCAGCTCAGGACTAGCGGAGCCCTACGAGCAGTACTTC.